The 5 T cell receptor beta chains below were found in one sample sequenced in a study of CD8+CD57+ T cells in acquired aplastic anemia. Patients who underwent sequencing had shown CD8+CD57+ cell expansion by flow cytometry. Genomic DNA constituted the template upon which TCR beta VDJ and CDR3 profiling was performed. TCRdb reprocessed the reads with MiXCR, giving one entry per CDR3 protein. The repertoire holds 250,000 or so distinct CDR3 sequences, 45% to 50% seen once, with 7% to 10% in the top ten. The sample was sorted CD4+, CD8+, or CD8+CD57+ T cells (not recorded which) from PBMCs. The receptors were sampled from a human donor with aplastic anemia.

The CDR3 sequence: CASSIRDDEQFF. Written as DNA, the CDR3 is TGTGCCAGTAGTATAAGGGATGATGAGCAGTTCTTC. The genes are TRBV19 and TRBJ2-1; unclear D gene. Germline V gives CDR1 LNHDA, CDR2 SQIVND (reference sequence). V was clipped by 2 bases and J by 8 bases, with 7 bases between them. The CDR3 extends over 12 amino acids.

The chain couples TRBV20-1 to TRBJ2-2, with 7 bases identical to TRBD2. The trim removed 6 bases at V and 3 bases at J, leaving 7 bases unmatched. This CDR3 comprises 14 residues. CDR1 DFQATT and CDR2 SNEGSKA come from the germline V gene (reference sequence). The CDR3 DNA reads as TGCAGTGCCGGTGGCGGGAGCGACACCGGGGAGCTGTTTTTT. Its protein is CSAGGGSDTGELFF.

J is TRBJ1-5 and V is TRBV10-3; TRBD1 matches 8 bases. This CDR3 comprises 13 residues. The germline V gene has CDR1 ENHRY and CDR2 SYGVKD. V lost 6 bases to trimming and J lost 6 bases; unmatched junction nucleotides: 4. The CDR3 DNA is TGTGCCATCAGCAAGGACAGGGTTCAGCCCCAGCATTTT. It yields the protein CAISKDRVQPQHF.

This clonotype has a count of ten or more. The chain uses TRBV29-1 and TRBJ2-4; D call uncertain. The ends were cut back, 3 bases at V and 2 bases at J, with 14 bases in the middle. CDR3 length: 15 amino acids. Germline V gene data show CDR1 as SQVTM and CDR2 as ANQGSEA. CDR3 DNA sequence: TGCAGCGTTGATTCGTGGGAAGGTACCAAAAACATTCAGTACTTC. Encoded protein: CSVDSWEGTKNIQYF.

This clonotype has only one observation. A much larger clonotype is one base distant, so this may be a read error. CDR3 DNA: TGTACCAGCAGTAGTACCAGCGAATCAGAGACCCAGTACTTC. It encodes CTSSSTSESETQYF. The rearrangement joins TRBV6-2 or TRBV6-3 to TRBJ2-5; D remains ambiguous. CDR3 length: 14 amino acids. Germline CDR1 reads MNHEY; CDR2 reads SVGEGT.